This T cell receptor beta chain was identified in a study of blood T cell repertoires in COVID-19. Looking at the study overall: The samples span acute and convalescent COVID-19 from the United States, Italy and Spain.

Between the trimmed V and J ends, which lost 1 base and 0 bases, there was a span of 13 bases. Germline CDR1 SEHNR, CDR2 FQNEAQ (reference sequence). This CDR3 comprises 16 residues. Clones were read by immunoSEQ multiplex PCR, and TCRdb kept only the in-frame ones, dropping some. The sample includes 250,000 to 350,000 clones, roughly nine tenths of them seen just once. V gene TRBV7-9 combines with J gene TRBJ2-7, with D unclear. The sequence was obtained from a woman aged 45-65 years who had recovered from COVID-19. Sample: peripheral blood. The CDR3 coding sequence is TGTGCCAGCAGCTTAGTACGGTCCCTAAGCTCCTACGAGCAGTACTTC. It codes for CASSLVRSLSSYEQYF.